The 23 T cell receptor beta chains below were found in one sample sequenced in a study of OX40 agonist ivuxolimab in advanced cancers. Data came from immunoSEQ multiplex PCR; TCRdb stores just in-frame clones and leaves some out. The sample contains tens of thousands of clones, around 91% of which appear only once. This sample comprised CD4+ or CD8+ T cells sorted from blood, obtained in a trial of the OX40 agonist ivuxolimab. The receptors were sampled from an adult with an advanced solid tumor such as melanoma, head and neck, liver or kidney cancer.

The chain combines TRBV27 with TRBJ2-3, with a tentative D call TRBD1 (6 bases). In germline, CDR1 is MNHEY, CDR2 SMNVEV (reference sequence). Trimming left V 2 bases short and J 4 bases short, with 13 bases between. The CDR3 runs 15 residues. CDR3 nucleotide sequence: TGTGCCAGCAGTTTAGTGGGGGCAACGGCAGATACGCAGTATTTT. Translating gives CASSLVGATADTQYF.

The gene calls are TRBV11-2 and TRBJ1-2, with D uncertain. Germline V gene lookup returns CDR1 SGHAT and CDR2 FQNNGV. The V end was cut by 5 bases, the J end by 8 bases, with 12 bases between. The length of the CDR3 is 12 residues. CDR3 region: CASSPDIGGYTF. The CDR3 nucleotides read TGTGCCAGCAGCCCAGACATAGGGGGCTACACCTTC.

CDR3 nucleotide sequence: TGTGCCAGCAGCTCCGGTGTAGGGGGCGCGAGTACCGGGGAGCTGTTTTTT. It codes for CASSSGVGGASTGELFF. The genes are TRBV11-1 and TRBJ2-2; TRBD1 matches 7 bases. The trim removed 4 bases at V and 5 bases at J, leaving 13 bases unmatched. Germline CDR1 SGHAT, CDR2 FQDESV (reference sequence). CDR3 size: 17 residues.

This CDR3 is CASSLLGPGSTEAFF. In DNA form, the CDR3 reads TGTGCCAGCAGCTTACTTGGTCCCGGGTCCACTGAAGCTTTCTTT. The V call is TRBV7-8, the J call TRBJ1-1, with D unclear. The CDR3 consists of 15 residues. The V end lost 2 bases, the J end lost 4 bases, and 14 bases lay between the germline ends. The germline V gene has CDR1 SGHVS and CDR2 FQNEAQ.

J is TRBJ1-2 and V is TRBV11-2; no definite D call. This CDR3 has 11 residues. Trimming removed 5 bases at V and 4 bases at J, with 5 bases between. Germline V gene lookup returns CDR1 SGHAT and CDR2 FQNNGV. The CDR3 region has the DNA TGTGCCAGCAGCGGAGGCTATGGCTACACCTTC. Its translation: CASSGGYGYTF.

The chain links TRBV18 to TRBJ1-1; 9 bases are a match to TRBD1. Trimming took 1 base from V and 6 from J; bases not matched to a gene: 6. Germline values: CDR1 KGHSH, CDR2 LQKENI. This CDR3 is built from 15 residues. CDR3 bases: TGTGCCAGCTCACCACAGGGGGACAGGGTTGCTGAAGCTTTCTTT. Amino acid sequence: CASSPQGDRVAEAFF. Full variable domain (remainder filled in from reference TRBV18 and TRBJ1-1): NAGVMQNPRHLVRRRGQEARLRCSPMKGHSHVYWYRQLPEEGLKFMVYLQKENIIDESGMPKERFSAEFPKEGPSILRIQQVVRGDSAAYFCASSPQGDRVAEAFFGQGTRLTVV.

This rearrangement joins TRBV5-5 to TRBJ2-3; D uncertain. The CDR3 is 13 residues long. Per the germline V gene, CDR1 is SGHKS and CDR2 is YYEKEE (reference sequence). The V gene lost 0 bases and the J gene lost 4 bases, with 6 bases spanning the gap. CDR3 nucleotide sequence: TGTGCCAGCAGCTTGGTCCCCTCAGATACGCAGTATTTT. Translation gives CASSLVPSDTQYF.

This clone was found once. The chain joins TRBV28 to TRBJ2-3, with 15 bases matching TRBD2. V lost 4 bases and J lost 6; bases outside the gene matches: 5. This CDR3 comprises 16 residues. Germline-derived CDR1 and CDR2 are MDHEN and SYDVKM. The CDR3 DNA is TGTGCCAGCAGTTCCGGGACTAGCGGGGGGTGGGATACGCAGTATTTT. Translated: CASSSGTSGGWDTQYF.

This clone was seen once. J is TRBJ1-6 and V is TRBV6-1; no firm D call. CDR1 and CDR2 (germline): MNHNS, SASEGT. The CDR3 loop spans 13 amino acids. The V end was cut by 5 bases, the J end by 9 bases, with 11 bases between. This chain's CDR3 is CASSWANGSPLHF. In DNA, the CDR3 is TGTGCCAGCAGTTGGGCGAATGGTTCACCCCTCCACTTT.

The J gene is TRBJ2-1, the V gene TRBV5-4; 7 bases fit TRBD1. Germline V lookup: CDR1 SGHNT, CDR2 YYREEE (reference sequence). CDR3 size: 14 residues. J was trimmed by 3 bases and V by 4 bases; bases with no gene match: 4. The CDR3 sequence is CASSQQGIYNEQFF. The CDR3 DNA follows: TGTGCCAGCAGCCAACAGGGGATCTACAATGAGCAGTTCTTC.

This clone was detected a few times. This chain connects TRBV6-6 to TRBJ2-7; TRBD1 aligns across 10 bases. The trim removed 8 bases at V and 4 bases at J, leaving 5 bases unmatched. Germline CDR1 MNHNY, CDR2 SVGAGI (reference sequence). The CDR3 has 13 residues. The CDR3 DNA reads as TGTGCCAGCTGTGGACAGGGGGAGTACGAGCAGTACTTC. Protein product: CASCGQGEYEQYF.

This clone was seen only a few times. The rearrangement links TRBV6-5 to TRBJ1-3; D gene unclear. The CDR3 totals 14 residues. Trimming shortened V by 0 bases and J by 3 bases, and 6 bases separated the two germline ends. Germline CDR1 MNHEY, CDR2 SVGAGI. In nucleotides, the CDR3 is TGTGCCAGCAGTTACTCGAGACTTGGAAACACCATATATTTT. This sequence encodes CASSYSRLGNTIYF.

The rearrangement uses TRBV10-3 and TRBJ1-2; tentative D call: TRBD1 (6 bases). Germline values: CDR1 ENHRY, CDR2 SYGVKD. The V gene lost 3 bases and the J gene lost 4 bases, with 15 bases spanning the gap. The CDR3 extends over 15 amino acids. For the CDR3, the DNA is TGTGCCATCAGTGATGAGGGGGGCGTCGGCTATGGCTACACCTTC. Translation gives CAISDEGGVGYGYTF.

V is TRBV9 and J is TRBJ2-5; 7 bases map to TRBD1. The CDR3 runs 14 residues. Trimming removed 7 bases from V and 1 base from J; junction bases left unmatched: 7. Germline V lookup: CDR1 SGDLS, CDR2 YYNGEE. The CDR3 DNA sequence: TGTGCCAGCTCCCGAGGGGGCAGCCAAGAGACCCAGTACTTC. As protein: CASSRGGSQETQYF.

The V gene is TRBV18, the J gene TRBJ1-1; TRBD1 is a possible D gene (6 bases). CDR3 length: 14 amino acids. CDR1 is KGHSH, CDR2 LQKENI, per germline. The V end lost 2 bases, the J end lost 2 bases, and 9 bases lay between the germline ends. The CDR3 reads CASSPGQSNTEAFF. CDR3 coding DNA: TGTGCCAGCTCACCAGGACAGAGCAACACTGAAGCTTTCTTT.

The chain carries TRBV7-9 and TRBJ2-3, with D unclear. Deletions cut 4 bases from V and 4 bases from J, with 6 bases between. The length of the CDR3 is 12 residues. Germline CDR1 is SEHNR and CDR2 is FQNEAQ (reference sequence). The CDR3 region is CASSSLADTQYF. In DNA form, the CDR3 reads TGTGCCAGCAGCTCCCTAGCAGATACGCAGTATTTT.

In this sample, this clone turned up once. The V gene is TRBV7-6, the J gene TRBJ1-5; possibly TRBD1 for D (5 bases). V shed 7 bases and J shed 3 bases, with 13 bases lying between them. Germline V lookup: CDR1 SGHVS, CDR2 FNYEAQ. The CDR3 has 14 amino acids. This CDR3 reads CASTRGGHNQPQHF. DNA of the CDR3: TGTGCCAGCACCCGCGGGGGTCACAATCAGCCCCAGCATTTT.

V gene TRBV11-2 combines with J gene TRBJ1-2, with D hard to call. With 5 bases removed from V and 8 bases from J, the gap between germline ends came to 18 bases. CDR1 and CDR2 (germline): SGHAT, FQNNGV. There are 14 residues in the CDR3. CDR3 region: CASSPRGDSMGYTF. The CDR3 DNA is TGTGCCAGCAGCCCCCGGGGAGACTCTATGGGCTACACCTTC.

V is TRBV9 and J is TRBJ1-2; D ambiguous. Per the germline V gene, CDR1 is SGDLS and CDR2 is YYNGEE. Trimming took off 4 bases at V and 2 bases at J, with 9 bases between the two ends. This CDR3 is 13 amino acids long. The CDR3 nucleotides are TGTGCCAGCAGCCCTAACCTGAACTATGGCTACACCTTC. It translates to CASSPNLNYGYTF. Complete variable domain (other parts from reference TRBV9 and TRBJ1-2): DSGVTQTPKHLITATGQRVTLRCSPRSGDLSVYWYQQSLDQGLQFLIQYYNGEERAKGNILERFSAQQFPDLHSELNLSSLELGDSALYFCASSPNLNYGYTFGSGTRLTVV.

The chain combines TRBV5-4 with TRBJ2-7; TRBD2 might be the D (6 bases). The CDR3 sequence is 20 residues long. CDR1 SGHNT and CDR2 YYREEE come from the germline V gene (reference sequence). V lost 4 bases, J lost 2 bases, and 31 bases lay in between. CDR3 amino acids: CASSRRVAGSLGSSAYEQYF. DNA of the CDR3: TGTGCCAGCAGCCGCCGGGTGGCGGGGTCCCTCGGGTCTTCGGCCTACGAGCAGTACTTC.

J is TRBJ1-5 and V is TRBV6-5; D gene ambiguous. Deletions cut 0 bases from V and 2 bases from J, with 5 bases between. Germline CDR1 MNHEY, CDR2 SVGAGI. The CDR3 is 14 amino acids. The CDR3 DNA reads TGTGCCAGCAGTTACTCTCGGGGCAATCAGCCCCAGCATTTT. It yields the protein CASSYSRGNQPQHF.

CDR3 bases: TGTGCCAGCAGTTTAACCGGACAGGGACCTATTTTCTTT. Its protein is CASSLTGQGPIFF. This chain joins TRBV27 and TRBJ1-1; 8 bases are a match to TRBD1. The CDR3 is made up of 13 amino acids. V was clipped by 2 bases and J by 13 bases; unmatched bases: 9. Germline CDR1 and CDR2: MNHEY and SMNVEV (reference sequence).

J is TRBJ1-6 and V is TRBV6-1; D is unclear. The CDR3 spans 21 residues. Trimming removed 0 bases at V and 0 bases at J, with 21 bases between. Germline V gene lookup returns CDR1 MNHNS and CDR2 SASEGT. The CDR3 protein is CASSEALFGVLNLSYNSPLHF. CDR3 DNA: TGTGCCAGCAGTGAAGCGCTATTTGGCGTCCTTAACCTCTCCTATAATTCACCCCTCCACTTT.